Presented here are 15 T cell receptor beta chains from one specimen sequenced in a study of T cell repertoires in cytomegalovirus infection. One entry per CDR3 protein results from TCRdb running MiXCR on the reads. The sample shows some 500,000 distinct CDR3 sequences, 30% to 40% of them seen only once. Their recognized antigens are unknown. Sequenced here: cultured PBMCs, sampled from culture after CMV antigen stimulation. All receptors derive from a human donor in good health (CMV status not recorded). Some clones in this sample may be carry-over from other donors' samples.

The chain joins TRBV28 to TRBJ2-7, with D tentatively TRBD2 (6 bases). This CDR3 has 14 amino acids. The germline V gene has CDR1 MDHEN and CDR2 SYDVKM. Between the trimmed V and J ends, which lost 3 bases and 4 bases, there was a span of 13 bases. CDR3 nucleotides: TGTGCCAGCAGTTTTTTTTCGGGGAGGTACGAGCAGTACTTC. Translated, it gives CASSFFSGRYEQYF.

V and J are TRBV7-6 and TRBJ2-3; 9 bases fit TRBD2. In germline, CDR1 is SGHVS, CDR2 FNYEAQ. CDR3 size: 16 residues. Trimming took 5 bases from V and 3 from J; bases not matched to a gene: 9. For the CDR3, the DNA is TGTGCCAGCAGCCCTGTAGCGGGAGTTCGGACAGATACGCAGTATTTT. As protein: CASSPVAGVRTDTQYF.

The chain joins TRBV7-6 to TRBJ1-1; unclear D gene. Germline V lookup: CDR1 SGHVS, CDR2 FNYEAQ. The CDR3 runs to 13 residues. The CDR3 protein is CAISLKPNTEAFF. The CDR3, as DNA: TGTGCTATCAGCTTAAAACCCAACACTGAAGCTTTCTTT.

The sample holds one count of this clonotype. The chain carries TRBV24-1 and TRBJ1-5; 7 nucleotides align to TRBD1. Trimming took 3 bases from V and 0 from J; bases not matched to a gene: 4. The CDR3 is 16 amino acids. Germline V gene lookup returns CDR1 KGHDR and CDR2 SFDVKD. CDR3 DNA sequence: TGTGCCACCAGTGATCCGCGACAGGGTAGCAATCAGCCCCAGCATTTT. It translates to CATSDPRQGSNQPQHF.

The chain is built from TRBV27 and TRBJ2-5, with TRBD2 matching 10 bases. CDR1 and CDR2 (germline): MNHEY, SMNVEV (reference sequence). The CDR3 has 15 amino acids. Losses at the gene ends were 4 bases for V and 4 bases for J; bases not matched to a gene: 6. This chain's CDR3 is CASSYGTSARETQYF. CDR3 in DNA: TGTGCCAGCAGTTACGGGACTAGCGCTCGAGAGACCCAGTACTTC.

This sequence joins TRBV18 and TRBJ1-4, with 9 nucleotides matching TRBD1. V shed 3 bases, J shed 2 bases, and the junction held 10 bases outside the gene matches. The CDR3 covers 18 residues. Germline V gene sequence: CDR1 KGHSH, CDR2 LQKENI. DNA of the CDR3: TGTGCCAGCTCACCGCTAGGACAGGGGACGACGACTAATGAAAAACTGTTTTTT. Translated: CASSPLGQGTTTNEKLFF.

This clonotype was picked up a small number of times. V usage is TRBV27 and J usage is TRBJ1-1, with a possible D match to TRBD1 (5 bases). The V and J ends lost 6 bases and 1 base respectively, with 15 bases between them. The germline CDR1 and CDR2 sequences are MNHEY and SMNVEV (reference sequence). The CDR3 loop spans 15 amino acids. DNA for the CDR3: TGTGCCAGCAGGCTAGGGGCAGGTCAGAACACTGAAGCTTTCTTT. Encoded protein: CASRLGAGQNTEAFF.

This sequence joins TRBV7-9 and TRBJ2-5, with D hard to call. Germline lookup yields CDR1 SEHNR and CDR2 FQNEAQ (reference sequence). The CDR3 extends over 14 amino acids. V lost 1 base, J lost 0 bases, and 6 bases lay in between. The CDR3 coding sequence is TGTGCCAGCAGCTTAGGGGCATACCAAGAGACCCAGTACTTC. Translation gives CASSLGAYQETQYF.

The V call is TRBV10-3, the J call TRBJ2-1; D ambiguous. Germline CDR1 and CDR2: ENHRY and SYGVKD. CDR3 length: 14 residues. The ends were cut back, 3 bases at V and 5 bases at J, with 11 bases in the middle. The CDR3 coding sequence is TGTGCCATCAGTGAATCTTTTTTAAACAATGAGCAGTTCTTC. The encoded protein is CAISESFLNNEQFF.

The rearrangement uses TRBV24-1 and TRBJ1-1; D is ambiguous. This CDR3 is 13 amino acids long. CDR1 and CDR2 from the germline V gene are KGHDR and SFDVKD. With 3 bases removed from V and 1 base from J, the gap between germline ends came to 5 bases. The CDR3: CATSDMSNTEAFF. The CDR3 nucleotides read TGTGCCACCAGTGATATGTCGAACACTGAAGCTTTCTTT.

The chain employs TRBV27 and TRBJ1-5; D is unresolved. The V end was cut by 6 bases, the J end by 6 bases, with 9 bases between. The CDR3 extends over 12 amino acids. CDR1 MNHEY and CDR2 SMNVEV come from the germline V gene (reference sequence). CDR3 sequence: CASRQSGQPQHF. Here the CDR3 DNA reads TGTGCCAGCAGACAATCCGGTCAGCCCCAGCATTTT.

This clonotype was seen more than once but under ten times. The J gene is TRBJ2-7, the V gene TRBV6-1; 7 bases align to TRBD2. This CDR3 has 15 residues. The V gene end was trimmed by 5 bases and the J gene end by 0 bases; junction bases not matched to a gene: 7. Germline CDR1 is MNHNS and CDR2 is SASEGT. CDR3 DNA sequence: TGTGCCAGCAGTCGGGAGGCGTACTCCTCCTACGAGCAGTACTTC. Its protein is CASSREAYSSYEQYF.

This chain joins TRBV18 and TRBJ2-7; 7 nucleotides line up with TRBD2. Trimming took 2 bases from V and 5 from J; bases not matched to a gene: 3. The CDR3 contains 13 residues. Germline V lookup: CDR1 KGHSH, CDR2 LQKENI. CDR3 amino acids: CASSPTRENEQYF. CDR3 in DNA: TGTGCCAGCTCACCAACGCGGGAGAACGAGCAGTACTTC.

This sequence joins TRBV14 and TRBJ2-1; 13 bases fit TRBD2. The CDR3 loop spans 18 amino acids. Germline values: CDR1 SGHDN, CDR2 FVKESK. The V gene end was trimmed by 3 bases and the J gene end by 3 bases; junction bases not matched to a gene: 8. Written as DNA, the CDR3 is TGTGCCAGCAGCCAGACGGTTGGGACTAGCGGGAACTACAATGAGCAGTTCTTC. Protein sequence: CASSQTVGTSGNYNEQFF.

The chain links TRBV20-1 to TRBJ2-5, with 10 bases identical to TRBD2. V was clipped by 1 base and J by 5 bases; unmatched bases: 10. Germline loops: CDR1 DFQATT, CDR2 SNEGSKA (reference sequence). The CDR3 is 16 amino acids. This CDR3 is CSARVPAGGTRETQYF. The CDR3 nucleotides read TGCAGTGCTAGAGTCCCAGCGGGAGGGACGAGGGAGACCCAGTACTTC.